These 17 T cell receptor beta chains originate from one sample sequenced in a study of blood T cell repertoires in COVID-19. Some clones are missing from TCRdb's copy, which holds only in-frame ones; the method was immunoSEQ multiplex PCR. The sample yields roughly 150,000 clones, 70% to 90% seen once. Input material: peripheral blood. Receptors originate from a man in his sixties with acute or convalescent COVID-19.

V and J are TRBV10-2 and TRBJ2-7; perhaps TRBD2 as D (7 bases). CDR3 length: 11 amino acids. With 6 bases removed from V and 6 bases from J, the gap between germline ends came to 9 bases. Germline values: CDR1 WSHSY, CDR2 SAAADI. CDR3 region: CASSRGAEQYF. In nucleotides, the CDR3 is TGCGCCAGCAGCCGGGGGGCCGAGCAGTACTTC.

The chain couples TRBV18 to TRBJ2-2; maybe TRBD1 (5 bases). The CDR3 runs to 15 residues. Trimming pared 3 bases from V and 2 bases from J, leaving 10 bases between. Germline assignment: CDR1 KGHSH and CDR2 LQKENI. The CDR3 DNA is TGTGCCAGCTCACCTGACGACAGAAACACCGGGGAGCTGTTTTTT. It is translated as CASSPDDRNTGELFF.

The CDR3 region has the DNA TGTGCCAGCAGCGCCAAAAACTCTGGGGCCAACGTCCTGACTTTC. Amino acids: CASSAKNSGANVLTF. This chain joins TRBV9 and TRBJ2-6; D gene ambiguous. The V gene's germline CDR1 is SGDLS and CDR2 YYNGEE. This CDR3 contains 15 residues. The V end lost 3 bases, the J end lost 0 bases, and 7 bases lay between the germline ends.

The genes are TRBV7-8 and TRBJ1-1; D may be TRBD1 (5 bases). CDR3 length: 13 amino acids. Looked up from germline, CDR1 is SGHVS and CDR2 is FQNEAQ. Trimming took off 1 base at V and 7 bases at J, with 10 bases between the two ends. The CDR3 sequence is CASSLEGRLEAFF. CDR3 DNA sequence: TGTGCCAGCAGCTTAGAGGGGCGGCTTGAAGCTTTCTTT.

V gene TRBV30 combines with J gene TRBJ1-4; D remains ambiguous. This CDR3 region has 14 residues. V lost 5 bases and J lost 0, with 10 bases in between. Germline loops: CDR1 GTSNPN, CDR2 SVGIG (reference sequence). CDR3 amino acids: CAWHHLATNEKLFF. The CDR3 DNA follows: TGTGCCTGGCACCACTTAGCAACTAATGAAAAACTGTTTTTT.

V is TRBV12-3 or TRBV12-4 and J is TRBJ1-3; 8 bases fit TRBD1. The CDR3 has 13 amino acids. V shed 5 bases and J 8 bases; nucleotides not matched to a gene: 5. In DNA form, the CDR3 reads TGTGCCAGCAGTAACAGGGGGAGTGACACCATATATTTT. Its protein product is CASSNRGSDTIYF.

The rearrangement joins TRBV19 to TRBJ1-2; D is possibly TRBD1 (6 bases). The germline V gene has CDR1 LNHDA and CDR2 SQIVND (reference sequence). The CDR3 contains 16 residues. Trimming cost V 3 bases and J 6 bases, with 20 bases left between them. The CDR3: CASSMGHSNGNDGYTF. CDR3 nucleotides: TGTGCCAGTAGTATGGGACACTCAAACGGGAACGATGGCTACACCTTC.

This sequence joins TRBV2 and TRBJ2-7; the match to TRBD1 covers 8 bases. V lost 6 bases to trimming and J lost 4 bases; unmatched junction nucleotides: 8. CDR3 size: 14 residues. Germline CDR1 is SNHLY and CDR2 is FYNNEI. CDR3 amino acids: CASRIDRGLYEQYF. As DNA, the CDR3 is TGTGCCAGCAGGATAGACAGGGGTCTTTACGAGCAGTACTTC. The variable domain in full, with the rest retrieved from reference TRBV2 and TRBJ2-7, is EPEVTQTPSHQVTQMGQEVILRCVPISNHLYFYWYRQILGQKVEFLVSFYNNEISEKSEIFDDQFSVERPDGSNFTLKIRSTKLEDSAMYFCASRIDRGLYEQYFGPGTRLTVT.

The genes are TRBV5-1 and TRBJ2-7, with a weak D call TRBD2 (5 bases). Germline values: CDR1 SGHRS, CDR2 YFSETQ. This CDR3 is 14 amino acids long. V shed 5 bases and J shed 7 bases, with 19 bases lying between them. The CDR3 sequence: CASRPLNTPGEQYF. In DNA form, the CDR3 reads TGCGCCAGCAGGCCCCTTAATACACCGGGGGAGCAGTACTTC.

The chain is built from TRBV18 and TRBJ2-5; 9 nucleotides match TRBD2. Germline CDR1 and CDR2: KGHSH and LQKENI. The CDR3 extends over 13 amino acids. V was clipped by 3 bases and J by 4 bases; unmatched bases: 0. In DNA form, the CDR3 reads TGTGCCAGCTCACCGGGACTAGCAGAGACCCAGTACTTC. The encoded protein is CASSPGLAETQYF.

The CDR3 loop reads CAWSLLNRGQPQHF. CDR3 nucleotide sequence: TGTGCCTGGAGTTTACTAAACAGGGGTCAGCCCCAGCATTTT. The chain joins TRBV30 to TRBJ1-5; 7 bases align to TRBD1. Germline lookup yields CDR1 GTSNPN and CDR2 SVGIG (reference sequence). CDR3 length: 14 amino acids. Trimming cost V 2 bases and J 6 bases; bases outside gene matches: 7.

This clone was found once. CDR3 nucleotide sequence: TGTGCCAGCAGTCTACCTCAGGGGGGGAACACTGAAGCTTTCTTT. It translates to CASSLPQGGNTEAFF. This chain connects TRBV6-6 to TRBJ1-1, with TRBD1 matching over 7 bases. V was pared by 5 bases and J by 1 base, with 7 bases of the junction left unmatched. This CDR3 has 15 amino acids. Per the germline V gene, CDR1 is MNHNY and CDR2 is SVGAGI (reference sequence).

CDR3 in DNA: TGCGCCAGCAGCTTTAATCCAGGGGCGGCCTACGAGCAGTACTTC. It is translated as CASSFNPGAAYEQYF. The chain links TRBV5-1 to TRBJ2-7; possibly TRBD1 for D (6 bases). V was shortened by 2 bases and J by 2 bases, with 14 bases between the two germline ends. Germline V gene data show CDR1 as SGHRS and CDR2 as YFSETQ. The CDR3 loop spans 15 amino acids.

The chain uses TRBV28 and TRBJ1-2; D possibly corresponds to TRBD1 (5 bases). Per germline, CDR1 MDHEN and CDR2 SYDVKM. There are 15 residues in the CDR3. V was clipped by 6 bases and J by 0 bases, with 14 bases between them. The CDR3 region is CASRRDPGTNYGYTF. The DNA for the CDR3 is TGTGCCAGCAGACGCGATCCAGGGACTAACTATGGCTACACCTTC.

The chain uses TRBV19 and TRBJ2-2; D is possibly TRBD2 (5 bases). CDR3 length: 16 amino acids. Germline-derived CDR1 and CDR2 are LNHDA and SQIVND (reference sequence). Trimming pared 0 bases from V and 6 bases from J, leaving 14 bases between. This chain's CDR3 is CASSIDEGRVAGELFF. The CDR3 nucleotides are TGTGCCAGTAGTATAGATGAGGGAAGGGTCGCCGGGGAGCTGTTTTTT.

V is TRBV7-3 and J is TRBJ2-1; D not certain. The length of the CDR3 is 13 residues. With 5 bases removed from V and 5 bases from J, the gap between germline ends came to 10 bases. Germline-derived CDR1 and CDR2 are SGHTA and FQGTGA. CDR3 in amino acids: CASSQTLDNEQFF. CDR3 bases: TGTGCCAGCAGCCAGACTCTTGACAATGAGCAGTTCTTC. The complete variable domain, with remaining parts taken from reference TRBV7-3 and TRBJ2-1, reads GAGVSQTPSNKVTEKGKYVELRCDPISGHTALYWYRQSLGQGPEFLIYFQGTGAADDSGLPNDRFFAVRPEGSVSTLKIQRTERGDSAVYLCASSQTLDNEQFFGPGTRLTVL.

This clone has only one observation. The rearrangement joins TRBV2 to TRBJ1-2; 8 bases fit TRBD1. J lost 3 bases, V lost 4 bases, and 7 bases had no gene match. This CDR3 has 15 residues. Per germline, CDR1 SNHLY and CDR2 FYNNEI. DNA of the CDR3: TGTGCCAGCAGTGTCGACAGGGGCTCGGACTATGGCTACACCTTC. Protein: CASSVDRGSDYGYTF. The full variable domain, its missing parts supplied by reference TRBV2 and TRBJ1-2, is EPEVTQTPSHQVTQMGQEVILRCVPISNHLYFYWYRQILGQKVEFLVSFYNNEISEKSEIFDDQFSVERPDGSNFTLKIRSTKLEDSAMYFCASSVDRGSDYGYTFGSGTRLTVV.